These 13 T cell receptor beta chains originate from one sample sequenced in a study of CD8+ T cells in alopecia areata. The sorting of pooled cutaneous lymph node cells relied on CD4, CD8alpha, NKG2D, NKG2ACE and other markers. It was cDNA, reverse transcribed from extracted RNA, that served as the sequencing template. The method was immunoSEQ multiplex PCR; TCRdb's version includes in-frame clones alone and lacks a portion of them. This repertoire lists around 290,000 clones without singletons; roughly 1.2% sits in the top ten. Input material: CD4+ T cells sorted from a lymph node. The receptors were sampled from a C3H/HeJ mouse with alopecia areata. Mouse MHC haplotype: H2-k.

As regards this clone: Gene names and germline match the mouse. The read ends 4 residues shy of where the CDR3 ends; the end is completed using the germline J gene. The gene calls are TRBV13-2 and TRBJ2-7; 8 bases agree with TRBD2. The CDR3 extends over 14 amino acids. V lost 2 bases, J lost 3 bases, and 4 bases stayed unmatched. Germline-derived CDR1 and CDR2 are NNHNN and SYGAGS (reference sequence). The sequenced CDR3 bases are TGTGCCAGCGGTGAAGTCTGGGGGGTCTAT. Translated, it gives CASGEVWGVY. The CDR3 reads in full as CASGEVWGVYEQYF.

This clone was picked up a small number of times. The genes and germline here are from mouse. The read halts 4 residues ahead of the CDR3 end, with the missing end drawn from the germline J gene. V is TRBV19 and J is TRBJ2-2, with a possible D match to TRBD1 (5 bases). Trimming left V 5 bases short and J 4 bases short, with 12 bases between. The CDR3 has 14 amino acids. CDR1 FNHDT and CDR2 SITEND come from the germline V gene (reference sequence). CDR3: CASSSSRVTGQLYF. Partial CDR3 DNA: TGTGCCAGCAGCTCCTCCAGGGTCACCGGG.

This clone was observed a handful of times. Genes and germline come from the mouse. The read terminates 4 residues ahead of where the CDR3 ends, so the germline J gene completes it. This sequence joins TRBV13-3 and TRBJ2-1, with TRBD2 identical over 7 bases. Germline loops: CDR1 NNHDY, CDR2 SYVADS. The CDR3 has 14 residues. After removal of 6 bases from V and 3 bases from J, the junction contained 6 bases not matched to a gene. CDR3 DNA, as far as it was read: TGTGCCAGCAATCCCGGGACTGTCTATGCT. Amino acids: CASNPGTVYA. In full, the CDR3 is CASNPGTVYAEQFF.

Only a few counts were recorded for this clone. Gene names follow the mouse nomenclature. The read terminates 4 residues ahead of where the CDR3 ends, so the germline J gene completes it. Other DNA sequences in this sample translate to the same CDR3. The chain uses TRBV1 and TRBJ2-2, with TRBD1 matching over 7 bases. Germline values: CDR1 NSQYPW, CDR2 LRSPGD (reference sequence). V lost 3 bases and J lost 0; bases outside the gene matches: 4. The CDR3 covers 16 residues. CDR3 bases read: TGCACCTGCAGTGCGCGACAGGGAACAAACACCGGG. Translation: CTCSARQGTNTG. The whole CDR3 protein reads CTCSARQGTNTGQLYF.

As to this clone: Any gene name here is a mouse gene name. From the germline J gene comes the end of the CDR3, since the read stops 3 residues before it. The same CDR3 can be traced to other DNA sequences in this sample. The V call is TRBV1, the J call TRBJ1-6; 10 bases map to TRBD1. TRBJ1-6 qualifies as an ORF whose function is uncertain. The CDR3 is made up of 16 amino acids. V shed 3 bases, J shed 3 bases, and the junction held 2 bases outside the gene matches. CDR1 and CDR2 (germline): NSQYPW, LRSPGD (reference sequence). Incomplete CDR3 DNA: TGCACCTGCAGTGCCCGGACAGGGGGCTATAATTCGCCC. Protein: CTCSARTGGYNSP. The complete CDR3 sequence is CTCSARTGGYNSPLYF.

On this clone: All gene names here are mouse names. The read falls 4 residues short of the CDR3 end, and the missing part is taken from the germline J gene. The chain uses TRBV5 and TRBJ2-3, with TRBD2 identical over 8 bases. Germline V gene sequence: CDR1 LGHNA, CDR2 YNLKQL (reference sequence). The V and J ends lost 3 bases and 4 bases, in that order; junction bases with no gene match: 9. The CDR3 has 16 amino acids. The CDR3 spells CASSQRERLGSETLYF. The CDR3 DNA, read in part, is TGTGCCAGCAGCCAGAGGGAGAGACTGGGGTCAGAA.

In its sample, this clone was seen a few times. Mouse gene names apply. The CDR3 end is not reached by the read, which stops 4 residues before it; the germline J gene fills it in. This rearrangement joins TRBV29 to TRBJ2-2, with 7 bases that match TRBD2. This CDR3 spans 14 amino acids. Germline-derived CDR1 and CDR2 are MSHET and SYDVDS. The trim removed 5 bases at V and 0 bases at J, leaving 0 bases unmatched. The CDR3 protein is CASSLGANTGQLYF. The part of the CDR3 DNA that was read is TGTGCTAGCAGTCTGGGGGCAAACACCGGG.

To note about this clone: All gene names here are mouse names. The read ends 4 residues shy of where the CDR3 ends; the end is completed using the germline J gene. The V and J genes are TRBV13-3 and TRBJ2-3; a weak D match, TRBD2 (6 bases). The V gene lost 4 bases and the J gene lost 0 bases, with 15 bases spanning the gap. In germline, CDR1 is NNHDY, CDR2 SYVADS. There are 16 residues in the CDR3. This CDR3 reads CASSRDFPSSAETLYF. CDR3 bases read: TGTGCCAGCAGTAGGGACTTTCCCTCTAGTGCAGAA.

On this clone itself: The genes are named according to mouse. The CDR3 goes on 4 residues after the read ends, and that part is filled in from the germline J gene. J is TRBJ2-5 and V is TRBV13-1; 7 bases line up with TRBD1. Germline CDR1 NSHNY, CDR2 SYGAGN. The J segment lost 3 bases and the V segment lost 3 bases, leaving 7 bases of the junction unmatched. CDR3 length equals 15 residues. The CDR3: CASSGTGTDQDTQYF. The part of the CDR3 DNA that was read is TGTGCCAGCAGTGGAACCGGGACAGATCAAGAC.

This clone was seen a handful of times. Each gene name is a mouse one. The read ends 4 residues before the CDR3 terminus; that terminus is restored from the germline J gene. Other DNA sequences from this sample encode an identical CDR3 as well. This rearrangement joins TRBV5 to TRBJ2-2, with TRBD1 matching over 12 bases. The CDR3 has 15 residues. Germline assignment: CDR1 LGHNA and CDR2 YNLKQL (reference sequence). The J segment lost 6 bases and the V segment lost 3 bases, leaving 2 bases of the junction unmatched. The CDR3 here is CASSQGQGAPGQLYF. The covered CDR3 bases are TGTGCCAGCAGCCAGGGACAGGGGGCGCCCGGG.

About this clone: Genes and germline come from the mouse. The read terminates 4 residues ahead of where the CDR3 ends, so the germline J gene completes it. The genes are TRBV13-1 and TRBJ2-7; 12 nucleotides agree with TRBD2. Germline loops: CDR1 NSHNY, CDR2 SYGAGN. The length of the CDR3 is 14 residues. Partial CDR3 DNA: TGTGCCAGCAGTGGAAGGACTGGGGGGGAT. This gives the protein CASSGRTGGD. The CDR3 reads in full as CASSGRTGGDEQYF.

This clone turned up a few times. Mouse germline and gene names are used. The read ends 4 residues early relative to the CDR3; the germline J gene fills the gap. This chain links TRBV19 with TRBJ2-7; D remains unclear. This CDR3 is 12 amino acids long. Looked up from germline, CDR1 is FNHDT and CDR2 is SITEND (reference sequence). The V gene lost 3 bases and the J gene lost 3 bases, with 7 bases spanning the gap. The CDR3 sequence is CASSKDFYEQYF. Partial CDR3 DNA: TGTGCCAGCAGTAAAGACTTCTAT.

The table lists this clone with a few counts. The gene names given are mouse names. The sequenced fragment ends 4 residues before the CDR3 boundary, so the rest is inferred from the germline J gene. V gene TRBV5 combines with J gene TRBJ2-1; 9 bases line up with TRBD2. The germline V gene has CDR1 LGHNA and CDR2 YNLKQL (reference sequence). V lost 0 bases, J lost 2 bases, and 8 bases stayed unmatched. CDR3 length: 18 amino acids. The CDR3 sequence is CASSQEAVGGPYYAEQFF. Incomplete CDR3 DNA: TGTGCCAGCAGCCAAGAGGCGGTGGGGGGGCCCTACTATGCT.